This T cell receptor beta chain was recorded in a study of shared clonotypes between healthy human individuals (dated by TCRdb to 2019 to 2021). For the wider study: Two women and three men aged 18 to 49 years were included in the cohort. For each donor, CD4 naive and CD4 memory were each run on three plates, CD8 naive on two plates, and CD8 memory on one plate. The study deeply sequenced blood TCR repertoires of about five healthy adults to estimate repertoire size and the extent of clonotype sharing between individuals. Different laboratories and diverse techniques were used to prepare libraries and sequence TCR repertoires, to increase sequencing depth and limit assay-specific biases. Leukapheresis yielded between about 0.85 and 9 billion PBMCs per donor.

The CDR1 and CDR2 encoded by the germline V gene are SGHTA and FQGNSA. The cysteine opens and the phenylalanine closes a CDR3 of 13 amino acids. Only the CDR3 region is kept as DNA, spanning 39 bases read in frame from base 1. Between the V and J ends, shortened by 4 bases and 2 bases respectively, the junction contains 7 bases. Study-level results and caveats: When a few donors were compared, the shared fraction of clonotypes was about 5.4% for naive CD4, over 3% for naive CD8, roughly 2.5% for memory CD4, and under 0.5% for memory CD8. Based on pairwise subsampling, the degree of clonotype sharing among donors was expected to be affected by sequencing depth. Because the study included a small number of donors, the genetic and exposure-history diversity represented was limited. Compared with non-shared clonotypes, the clonotypes found in all four sorted-subset donors had higher generation probabilities. Rarefaction of sorted-subset datasets indicated incomplete sequencing despite the large sequencing depth. Sampling was restricted to blood, and TCR repertoires in tissue are likely to differ from TCR repertoires in blood. Naive subsets generally had larger estimated clonotype richness than memory subsets did.

TCR CDR3 regions were amplified from genomic DNA by multiplex PCR using the deep immunoSEQ assay. Extracted genomic DNA from each cell subset was distributed evenly across all wells of several immunoSEQ 96-well plates, and each plate was treated as a replicate. Each replicate PCR for sorted subsets received roughly 0.2 ug genomic DNA, equal to about 30,000 T cell genomes. The purified libraries were quantified using a Qubit 3.0 fluorometer, sized with a Bioanalyzer 2100, and then quantified again using the KAPA Library Quantification kit. Every immunoSEQ 96-well plate was sequenced on a dedicated single-read 150-cycle Illumina NextSeq 550 flow cell. In the original analysis: Because the immunoSEQ output held only junctional sequences and lacked quality scores, the filtering could not match the filtering applied to full-length reads. Sequences were annotated with PyIR, a Python wrapper for IgBLAST v1.9, using IMGT germline references to assign V/J genes and CDR3. Reads with weak V/J assignments (E-value above 1e-6), missing CDR3, stop codons, out-of-frame junctions, or ambiguous translated residues were removed. V3J clonotypes were defined as sequences sharing the same inferred V gene, J gene, and CDR3 amino acid sequence. To compute the percentage overlap between repertoires, the number of shared unique clonotypes was divided by the size of the smaller repertoire. Richness of each repertoire was evaluated using RTK rarefaction, the Chao1 estimator, and Recon v2.1 estimates of unobserved clonotypes. OLGA was used to compute generation probabilities for all TCRbeta clonotypes that the gDNA method yielded from four donors. The immuneACCESS repertoire file appears here via TCRdb, limited to in-frame rearrangements. These files lack a portion of the clones; in checked studies, under half of the deficit traces to unresolved V genes, and the cause of the others is not known. V and J calls and clone size follow that table, whereas D and trimming were derived from the DNA. The sample profile shows about 2.4 million clones; just over 90% of them were found once. Over 0.12% of the sample lies in the top ten.

As for this clone: The antigen it recognizes is unknown. The sample holds no much larger clone one base away, and base qualities are not on file.

Healthy HIV-negative adults with no recently reported acute infections or vaccinations were included as donors. Every donor was a Caucasian adult living in Nashville, Tennessee, USA. CD4+ T cells were enriched through magnetic negative selection, after which naive cells were positively selected on CD45RA and the remaining negative fraction served as the memory subset. After blood collection by leukapheresis, PBMCs were isolated using Ficoll-Histopaque density gradient centrifugation and then cryopreserved in the vapor phase of liquid nitrogen. Purity and quantity of every magnetically sorted T cell population were checked by analytical flow cytometry. Genomic DNA was isolated from every sorted fraction and measured by UV absorbance on a Nanodrop 2000c.

The rearrangement joined TRBV7-2 to TRBJ2-3; too little of a D gene remains to name it. This receptor was obtained from a man aged 18 to 29 in good health. Sequencing used naive CD4+ T cells sorted from blood. Explained via the paper, the cell subset or site label denotes: CD45RA+ positively selected. This receptor has the CDR3 CASSSGFTDTQYF. The sequenced DNA is TGTGCCAGCAGCTCCGGTTTCACAGATACGCAGTATTTT.